The 22 T cell receptor beta chains presented below share a single source sample, sequenced in a study of shared clonotypes between healthy human individuals. Assay: immunoSEQ multiplex PCR; the TCRdb copy retains only in-frame clones and omits some. Counted here are 650,000 to 750,000 clones, less than 80% occurring once; the ten biggest clones make up about 1.8%. Sequencing was performed on memory CD4+ T cells sorted from blood. Specified subset: CD45RA-negative fraction. These receptor sequences come from a woman under 40 in good health.

The genes are TRBV6-1 and TRBJ2-7, with D tentatively TRBD1 (6 bases). Trimming shortened V by 8 bases and J by 1 base, and 12 bases separated the two germline ends. CDR3 length: 13 residues. Germline loops: CDR1 MNHNS, CDR2 SASEGT. CDR3 sequence reads: CASHTGKSYEQYF. Written as DNA, the CDR3 is TGTGCCAGCCACACAGGGAAATCCTACGAGCAGTACTTC.

The V and J genes are TRBV4-2 and TRBJ2-7, with TRBD2 matching over 8 bases. V dropped 1 base and J dropped 0; count of bases not matched to a gene: 8. Germline lookup yields CDR1 LGHNA and CDR2 YNFKEQ. CDR3 length: 17 amino acids. CDR3 amino acids: CASSQGVASGYSYEQYF. The CDR3 nucleotides read TGTGCCAGCAGCCAAGGGGTGGCTAGCGGGTACTCCTACGAGCAGTACTTC.

V gene TRBV6-5 combines with J gene TRBJ2-1; D not resolved. V was shortened by 6 bases and J by 5 bases, with 14 bases between the two germline ends. The CDR3 extends over 14 amino acids. The germline CDR1 and CDR2 sequences are MNHEY and SVGAGI. CDR3 DNA sequence: TGTGCCAGCAGCCCTTTTAGGGTAAACAATGAGCAGTTCTTC. Its protein product is CASSPFRVNNEQFF.

The chain has TRBV7-8 and TRBJ2-3; D ambiguous. The germline V gene encodes CDR1 SGHVS and CDR2 FQNEAQ. Trimming removed 1 base at V and 1 base at J, with 6 bases between. The CDR3 sequence is 14 residues long. The DNA for the CDR3 is TGTGCCAGCAGCTTAGGGACGGGCACAGATACGCAGTATTTT. Translated, it gives CASSLGTGTDTQYF.

The genes are TRBV6-5 and TRBJ2-5, with D possibly called TRBD1 or TRBD2 (5 bases each). The CDR3 is made up of 14 amino acids. V was clipped by 6 bases and J by 7 bases, with 18 bases between them. Germline CDR1 is MNHEY and CDR2 is SVGAGI. The CDR3 DNA follows: TGTGCCAGCAGGGCCGGGACCGCCGTCCTGACCCAGTACTTC. Translating gives CASRAGTAVLTQYF.

The V and J genes are TRBV28 and TRBJ1-5; D may be TRBD1 (5 bases). V was cut by 6 bases and J by 1 base, with 22 bases left in between. The germline gives CDR1 MDHEN, CDR2 SYDVKM. CDR3 length: 18 residues. The CDR3 loop reads CASSSFPDIGSSNQPQHF. CDR3 sequence (DNA): TGTGCCAGCAGCAGTTTTCCGGACATAGGGTCGAGCAATCAGCCCCAGCATTTT.

This clone was counted a few times. The V call is TRBV30, the J call TRBJ2-5; 7 nucleotides line up with TRBD1. The closer fit of TRBJ2-7 to the DNA end suggests the J call may be wrong. The CDR3 has 15 residues. Germline V gene data show CDR1 as GTSNPN and CDR2 as SVGIG (reference sequence). CDR3: CAWSVLGTASYEQYF. The CDR3 DNA sequence: TGTGCCTGGAGTGTACTAGGGACAGCGTCCTACGAGCAGTACTTC.

The rearrangement uses TRBV2 and TRBJ1-3; D gene ambiguous. The CDR3 runs to 13 residues. V was cut by 4 bases and J by 4 bases, with 8 bases left in between. CDR1 is SNHLY, CDR2 FYNNEI, per germline. The CDR3 DNA reads as TGTGCCAGCAGTGTGTGGGAAGGAAACACCATATATTTT. Its protein product is CASSVWEGNTIYF. Filled out from reference TRBV2 and TRBJ1-3, the complete variable domain reads EPEVTQTPSHQVTQMGQEVILRCVPISNHLYFYWYRQILGQKVEFLVSFYNNEISEKSEIFDDQFSVERPDGSNFTLKIRSTKLEDSAMYFCASSVWEGNTIYFGEGSWLTVV.

V is TRBV28 and J is TRBJ2-3; D remains unclear. Germline V gene data show CDR1 as MDHEN and CDR2 as SYDVKM. The CDR3 sequence is 12 residues long. The germline V and J ends were trimmed by 4 bases and 7 bases, with 9 bases remaining between them. CDR3 DNA: TGTGCCAGCAGTTCCGATAGCCATACGCAGTATTTT. It encodes CASSSDSHTQYF.

The chain uses TRBV18 and TRBJ1-5; D not resolved. The germline V gene has CDR1 KGHSH and CDR2 LQKENI. The V end was cut by 6 bases, the J end by 2 bases, with 14 bases between. The CDR3 runs 15 residues. CDR3 sequence reads: CASSREGVGNQPQHF. DNA of the CDR3: TGTGCCAGCTCCCGGGAAGGTGTCGGCAATCAGCCCCAGCATTTT.

This clone was observed a few times. This chain joins TRBV5-1 and TRBJ2-1; D uncertain. Trimming stripped 2 bases from V and 2 bases from J, with 8 bases between. CDR3 length: 14 residues. Germline V lookup: CDR1 SGHRS, CDR2 YFSETQ. This chain's CDR3 is CASSFGNTYNEQFF. The DNA of the CDR3 is TGCGCCAGCAGCTTTGGGAACACCTACAATGAGCAGTTCTTC.

This clone was seen many times. The V and J genes are TRBV4-1 and TRBJ2-3; possibly TRBD1 for D (6 bases). V lost 2 bases and J lost 2, with 14 bases in between. CDR3 length: 16 residues. CDR1 is MGHRA, CDR2 YSYEKL, per germline. In DNA form, the CDR3 reads TGCGCCAGCAGCCAACCCAGGGGCAGCGACACAGATACGCAGTATTTT. This gives the protein CASSQPRGSDTDTQYF.

The chain carries TRBV6-6 and TRBJ2-7; TRBD2 agrees at 8 bases. Germline V CDR1 and CDR2: MNHNY, SVGAGI (reference sequence). This CDR3 spans 14 amino acids. Trimming at V came to 8 bases and at J to 4 bases, leaving 10 bases not matched to a gene. CDR3 DNA: TGTGCCAGCTCCTTCCGACGGGAGGGATACGAGCAGTACTTC. Its protein is CASSFRREGYEQYF.

The CDR3 DNA follows: TGTGCCAGTAGTATTGACGGAGATCACAATGAGCAGTTCTTC. It is translated as CASSIDGDHNEQFF. The chain employs TRBV19 and TRBJ2-1; D not certain. V was shortened by 3 bases and J by 5 bases, with 11 bases between the two germline ends. This CDR3 has 14 amino acids. The germline CDR1 and CDR2 sequences are LNHDA and SQIVND (reference sequence). Drawing the rest from reference TRBV19 and TRBJ2-1, the complete variable domain is DGGITQSPKYLFRKEGQNVTLSCEQNLNHDAMYWYRQDPGQGLRLIYYSQIVNDFQKGDIAEGYSVSREKKESFPLTVTSAQKNPTAFYLCASSIDGDHNEQFFGPGTRLTVL.

In its sample, this clone was seen a few times. The same CDR3 arises from other DNA sequences in this sample as well. The chain links TRBV2 to TRBJ2-1; D not certain. The V and J ends lost 7 bases and 0 bases respectively, with 10 bases between them. The germline gives CDR1 SNHLY, CDR2 FYNNEI. CDR3 length equals 14 residues. CDR3: CASTQLTSYNEQFF. The CDR3 nucleotides are TGTGCCAGCACCCAGCTTACCTCCTACAATGAGCAGTTCTTC.

The chain uses TRBV28 and TRBJ2-6; TRBD1 or TRBD2 may be the D gene (5 bases each). The germline V gene encodes CDR1 MDHEN and CDR2 SYDVKM. This CDR3 has 19 residues. V was clipped by 5 bases and J by 2 bases, with 22 bases between them. This CDR3 is CASSGRDEGSWAGANVLTF. DNA of the CDR3: TGTGCCAGCAGTGGCCGGGACGAAGGGTCATGGGCTGGGGCCAACGTCCTGACTTTC.

V gene TRBV2 combines with J gene TRBJ1-3, with a possible D match to TRBD1 (5 bases). The CDR3 contains 15 residues. Trimming left V 6 bases short and J 0 bases short, with 12 bases between. Per germline, CDR1 SNHLY and CDR2 FYNNEI. CDR3 in amino acids: CASSPEGHSGNTIYF. CDR3 coding DNA: TGTGCCAGCAGCCCGGAGGGGCACTCTGGAAACACCATATATTTT.

The chain recombines TRBV5-4 with TRBJ2-1; D is undetermined. The V gene lost 2 bases and the J gene lost 10 bases, with 16 bases spanning the gap. CDR1 and CDR2 (germline): SGHNT, YYREEE (reference sequence). The CDR3 is 14 amino acids. CDR3 protein: CASSLPTLGGEQFF. The CDR3 DNA follows: TGTGCCAGCAGCTTACCAACTTTGGGCGGCGAGCAGTTCTTC.

The V gene is TRBV27, the J gene TRBJ2-7; 7 bases map to TRBD1. The CDR3 consists of 15 residues. Germline V gene lookup returns CDR1 MNHEY and CDR2 SMNVEV (reference sequence). V trimming: 2 bases; J trimming: 0 bases; junction bases outside the gene matches: 4. The CDR3 nucleotides are TGTGCCAGCAGTTTAAGGGGACAGACCTCCTACGAGCAGTACTTC. Its protein product is CASSLRGQTSYEQYF.

This clone was found many times. The chain links TRBV6-5 to TRBJ2-5, with 13 bases aligning to TRBD2. CDR1 and CDR2 from the germline V gene are MNHEY and SVGAGI. The V and J ends lost 2 bases and 5 bases, in that order; junction bases with no gene match: 2. The CDR3 runs 15 residues. The chain's CDR3 is CASSYGLAGVETQYF. In DNA form, the CDR3 reads TGTGCCAGCAGTTACGGACTAGCGGGAGTGGAGACCCAGTACTTC.

This chain links TRBV28 with TRBJ2-7; 11 nucleotides align to TRBD2. Unmatched junction bases numbered 7, after V lost 6 bases and J lost 6 bases. Per the germline V gene, CDR1 is MDHEN and CDR2 is SYDVKM. This CDR3 is 14 amino acids long. The CDR3 nucleotides read TGTGCCAGCAGCGTAGCGGGAGGGCCCGTCGAGCAGTACTTC. Translating it yields CASSVAGGPVEQYF.

V gene TRBV19 combines with J gene TRBJ2-5; a weak D match, TRBD1 (5 bases). CDR1 and CDR2 (germline): LNHDA, SQIVND (reference sequence). Trimming stripped 5 bases from V and 3 bases from J, with 7 bases between. The CDR3 consists of 12 residues. This CDR3 is CASSRREETQYF. DNA for the CDR3: TGTGCCAGTAGTCGCAGGGAAGAGACCCAGTACTTC.